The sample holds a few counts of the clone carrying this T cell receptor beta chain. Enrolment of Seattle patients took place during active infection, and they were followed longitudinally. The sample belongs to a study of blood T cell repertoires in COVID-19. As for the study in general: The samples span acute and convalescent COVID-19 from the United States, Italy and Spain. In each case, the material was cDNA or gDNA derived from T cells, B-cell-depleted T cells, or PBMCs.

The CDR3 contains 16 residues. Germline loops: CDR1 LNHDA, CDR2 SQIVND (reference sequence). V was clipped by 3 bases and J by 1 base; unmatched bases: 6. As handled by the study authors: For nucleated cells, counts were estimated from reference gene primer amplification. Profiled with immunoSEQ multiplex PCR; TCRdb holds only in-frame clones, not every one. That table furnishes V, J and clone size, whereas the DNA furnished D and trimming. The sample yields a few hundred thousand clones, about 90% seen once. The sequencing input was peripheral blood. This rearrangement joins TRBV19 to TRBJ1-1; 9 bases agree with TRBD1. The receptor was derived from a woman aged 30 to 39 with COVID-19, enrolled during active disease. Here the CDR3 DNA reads TGTGCCAGTAGTATGCTGGGACAGGGAACGAACACTGAAGCTTTCTTT. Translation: CASSMLGQGTNTEAFF.